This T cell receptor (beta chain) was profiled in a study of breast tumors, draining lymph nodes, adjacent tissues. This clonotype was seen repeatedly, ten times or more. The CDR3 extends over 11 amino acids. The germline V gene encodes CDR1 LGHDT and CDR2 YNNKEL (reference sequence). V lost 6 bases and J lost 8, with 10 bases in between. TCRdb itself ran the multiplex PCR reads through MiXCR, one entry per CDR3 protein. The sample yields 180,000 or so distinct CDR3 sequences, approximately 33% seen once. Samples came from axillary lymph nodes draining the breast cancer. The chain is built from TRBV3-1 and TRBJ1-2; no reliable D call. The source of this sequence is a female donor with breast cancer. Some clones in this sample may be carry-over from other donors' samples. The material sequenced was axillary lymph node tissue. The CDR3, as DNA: TGTGCCAGCAGGCAAAGGGAAGGCTACACCTTC. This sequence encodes CASRQREGYTF.